This T cell receptor (beta chain) was captured in a study of CD8+CD57+ T cells in acquired aplastic anemia. The TCR beta profiling, which covered VDJ combination and CDR3 sequence, was carried out using genomic DNA as the template. MiXCR, run by TCRdb on the reads, gives a single entry per CDR3 protein. The table has 200,000 to 250,000 distinct CDR3 sequences, approximately 35% seen once. This clonotype has ten or more counts. This receptor was obtained from a human donor in good health, serving as a control. Sequencing was performed on sorted CD4+, CD8+, or CD8+CD57+ T cells (not recorded which) from PBMCs.

This CDR3 is CAWSDGGGSPLHF. The CDR3 DNA reads TGTGCCTGGAGTGATGGGGGTGGTTCACCCCTCCACTTT. The rearrangement links TRBV30 to TRBJ1-6; weak D call: TRBD1 (5 bases). From germline, CDR1 is GTSNPN and CDR2 SVGIG (reference sequence). The germline V and J ends were trimmed by 1 base and 9 bases, with 10 bases remaining between them. This CDR3 has 13 residues.